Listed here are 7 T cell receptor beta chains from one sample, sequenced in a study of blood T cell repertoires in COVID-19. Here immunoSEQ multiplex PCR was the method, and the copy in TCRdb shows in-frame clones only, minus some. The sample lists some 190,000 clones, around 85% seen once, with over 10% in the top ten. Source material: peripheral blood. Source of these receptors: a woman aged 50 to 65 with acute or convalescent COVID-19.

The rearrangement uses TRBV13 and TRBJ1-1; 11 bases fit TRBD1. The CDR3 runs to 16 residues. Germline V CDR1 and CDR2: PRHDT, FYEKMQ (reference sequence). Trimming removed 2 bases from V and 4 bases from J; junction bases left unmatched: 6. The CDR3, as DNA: TGTGCCAGCAGCTTACGGACAGGGGGCGCGGGCACTGAAGCTTTCTTT. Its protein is CASSLRTGGAGTEAFF.

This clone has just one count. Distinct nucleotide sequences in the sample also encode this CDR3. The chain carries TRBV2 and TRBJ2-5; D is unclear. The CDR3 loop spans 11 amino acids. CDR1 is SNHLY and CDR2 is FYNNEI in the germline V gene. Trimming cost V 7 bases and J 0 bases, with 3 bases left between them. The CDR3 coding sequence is TGTGCCAGCACGTACCAAGAGACCCAGTACTTC. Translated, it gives CASTYQETQYF.

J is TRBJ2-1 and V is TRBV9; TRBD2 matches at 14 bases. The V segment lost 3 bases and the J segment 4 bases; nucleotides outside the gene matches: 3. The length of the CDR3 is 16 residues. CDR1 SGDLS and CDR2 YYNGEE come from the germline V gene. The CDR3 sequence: CASSARLAGGYNEQFF. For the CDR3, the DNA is TGTGCCAGCAGCGCCCGACTAGCGGGAGGGTACAATGAGCAGTTCTTC.

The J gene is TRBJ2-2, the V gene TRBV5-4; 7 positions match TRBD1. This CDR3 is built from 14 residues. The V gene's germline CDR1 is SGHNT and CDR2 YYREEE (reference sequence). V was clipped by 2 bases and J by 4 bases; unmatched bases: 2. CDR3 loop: CASSFEGATGELFF. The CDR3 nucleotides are TGTGCCAGCAGCTTCGAGGGGGCCACCGGGGAGCTGTTTTTT.

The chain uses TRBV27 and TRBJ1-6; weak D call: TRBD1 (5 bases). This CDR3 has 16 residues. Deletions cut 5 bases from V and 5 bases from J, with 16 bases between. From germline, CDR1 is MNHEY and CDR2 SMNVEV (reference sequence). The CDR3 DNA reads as TGTGCCAGCAGTCCAGGGTTTTCGTATGATAATTCACCCCTCCACTTT. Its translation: CASSPGFSYDNSPLHF.

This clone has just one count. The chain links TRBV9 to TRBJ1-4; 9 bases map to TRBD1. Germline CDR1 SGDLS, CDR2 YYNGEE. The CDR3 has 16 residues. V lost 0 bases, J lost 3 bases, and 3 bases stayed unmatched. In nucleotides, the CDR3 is TGTGCCAGCAGCGTAGAGAGGACAGGGGCTAATGAAAAACTGTTTTTT. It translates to CASSVERTGANEKLFF.

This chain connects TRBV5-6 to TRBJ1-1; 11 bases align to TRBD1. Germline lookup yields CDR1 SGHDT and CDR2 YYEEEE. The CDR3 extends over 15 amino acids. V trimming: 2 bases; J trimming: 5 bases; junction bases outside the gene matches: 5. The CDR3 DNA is TGTGCCAGCAGCTTTCTCCGGGACAGGGGGACTGAAGCTTTCTTT. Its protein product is CASSFLRDRGTEAFF.